A single sample gave rise to the 4 T cell receptor beta chains below, sequenced in a study of cytomegalovirus exposure and HLA in healthy donors. In the PCR, 60 Vbeta and 13 Jbeta primers were used. Clones were read by immunoSEQ multiplex PCR, and TCRdb kept only the in-frame ones, dropping some. The sample records over 30,000 clones, roughly 90% being singletons. Source material: PBMCs. The receptors derive from a middle-aged woman in good health and CMV-seropositive.

J is TRBJ1-1 and V is TRBV9; TRBD1 aligns across 10 bases. The CDR3 consists of 14 residues. Trimming took 4 bases from V and 1 from J; bases not matched to a gene: 1. CDR1 SGDLS and CDR2 YYNGEE come from the germline V gene. In DNA, the CDR3 is TGTGCCAGCAGCAGGACAGGGGGGAACACTGAAGCTTTCTTT. Its translation: CASSRTGGNTEAFF.

This clone showed up just once. The chain couples TRBV4-2 to TRBJ1-2; D gene unclear. The CDR3 is 11 amino acids. CDR1 LGHNA and CDR2 YNFKEQ come from the germline V gene. V shed 0 bases and J shed 7 bases, with 3 bases lying between them. The CDR3 nucleotides read TGTGCCAGCAGCCAAGATAGTGGCTACACCTTC. Translation: CASSQDSGYTF.

The genes are TRBV10-3 and TRBJ1-1; a possible D gene is TRBD1 (5 bases). V lost 4 bases, J lost 5 bases, and 14 bases lay in between. This CDR3 contains 14 residues. CDR1 is ENHRY and CDR2 is SYGVKD in the germline V gene. CDR3 amino acids: CAISARAGTTEAFF. The CDR3 bases are TGTGCCATCAGTGCAAGGGCAGGGACTACTGAAGCTTTCTTT.

This chain uses TRBV9 with TRBJ2-1; 9 bases align to TRBD2. The CDR3 runs to 15 residues. The V and J ends lost 1 base and 6 bases, in that order; junction bases with no gene match: 5. Germline V gene data show CDR1 as SGDLS and CDR2 as YYNGEE. The CDR3 reads CASSVISGGINEQFF. The CDR3 region has the DNA TGTGCCAGCAGCGTAATCAGCGGGGGGATCAATGAGCAGTTCTTC.